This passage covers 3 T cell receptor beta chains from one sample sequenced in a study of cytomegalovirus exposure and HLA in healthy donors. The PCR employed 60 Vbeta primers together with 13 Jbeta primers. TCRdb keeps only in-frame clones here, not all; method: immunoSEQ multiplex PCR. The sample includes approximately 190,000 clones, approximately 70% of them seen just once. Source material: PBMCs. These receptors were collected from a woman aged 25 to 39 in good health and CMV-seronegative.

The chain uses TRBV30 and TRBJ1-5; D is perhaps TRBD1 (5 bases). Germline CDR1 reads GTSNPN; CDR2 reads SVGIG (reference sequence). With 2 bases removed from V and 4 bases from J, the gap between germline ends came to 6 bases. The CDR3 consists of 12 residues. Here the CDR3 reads CAWSRGNQPQHF. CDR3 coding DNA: TGTGCCTGGAGTCGGGGGAATCAGCCCCAGCATTTT. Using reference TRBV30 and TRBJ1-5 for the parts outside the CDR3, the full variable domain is SQTIHQWPATLVQPVGSPLSLECTVEGTSNPNLYWYRQAAGRGLQLLFYSVGIGQISSEVPQNLSASRPQDRQFILSSKKLLLSDSGFYLCAWSRGNQPQHFGDGTRLSIL.

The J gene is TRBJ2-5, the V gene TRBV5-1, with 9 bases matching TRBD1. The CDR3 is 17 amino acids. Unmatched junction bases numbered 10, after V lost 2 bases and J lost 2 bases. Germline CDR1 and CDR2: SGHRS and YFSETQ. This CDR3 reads CASSLTGTGSPQETQYF. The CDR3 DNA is TGCGCCAGCAGCTTAACCGGGACAGGGTCCCCTCAAGAGACCCAGTACTTC.

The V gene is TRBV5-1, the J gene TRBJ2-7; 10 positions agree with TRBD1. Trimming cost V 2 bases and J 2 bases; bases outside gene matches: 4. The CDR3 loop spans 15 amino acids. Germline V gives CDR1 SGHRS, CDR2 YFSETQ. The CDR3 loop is CASSLYGTGAYEQYF. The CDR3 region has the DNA TGCGCCAGCAGCTTATATGGGACAGGGGCCTACGAGCAGTACTTC. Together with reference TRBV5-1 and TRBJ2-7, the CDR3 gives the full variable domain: KAGVTQTPRYLIKTRGQQVTLSCSPISGHRSVSWYQQTPGQGLQFLFEYFSETQRNKGNFPGRFSGRQFSNSRSEMNVSTLELGDSALYLCASSLYGTGAYEQYFGPGTRLTVT.